The sequence of this T cell receptor beta chain was determined in a study of blood T cell repertoires in COVID-19. Assay used: immunoSEQ multiplex PCR; TCRdb lists only in-frame clones, some missing. The data show 95,000 to 100,000 clones, about nine tenths seen once. The clonotype originates from a man between 50 and 59 years old with acute or convalescent COVID-19. Sequencing was performed on peripheral blood.

The CDR3 coding sequence is TGTGCCAGCGCCGGGACAGGGCGCGAAAAACTGTTTTTT. It specifies CASAGTGREKLFF. The genes are TRBV2 and TRBJ1-4; TRBD1 matches 9 bases. V shed 8 bases, J shed 8 bases, and the junction held 6 bases outside the gene matches. CDR3 length: 13 residues. Germline-derived CDR1 and CDR2 are SNHLY and FYNNEI.